The present entry profiles one T cell receptor (beta chain) with its context. The sample belongs to a study of CD8 T cells in Susac syndrome. Germline CDR1 reads SGHNT; CDR2 reads YYREEE (reference sequence). The CDR3 is 15 residues long. The V end lost 3 bases, the J end lost 4 bases, and 17 bases lay between the germline ends. With random hexamers, about 0.5 to 1 ug RNA was reverse transcribed. Each CDR3 protein is one row after TCRdb ran MiXCR on the immunoSEQ multiplex PCR reads. The repertoire has tens of thousands of distinct CDR3 sequences, about 96% of them found once; the top ten carry approximately 0.42%.

The gene calls are TRBV5-4 and TRBJ2-7; the D is unclear. Specimen: CD8+ T cells from PBMCs. The clonotype originates from a human donor with Susac syndrome. Here the CDR3 DNA reads TGTGCCAGCAGCTGGGCTGCGGAGACATCATACGAGCAGTACTTC. Its translation is CASSWAAETSYEQYF.